Sequencing of this T cell receptor (beta chain) was carried out in a study of control samples from healthy donors and cancer patients. Assay: immunoSEQ multiplex PCR; the TCRdb copy retains only in-frame clones and omits some. There are 350,000 to 450,000 clones in the sample; 80% to 95% occur only once, and around 6.8% lies in the top ten. Germline CDR1 SGHVS, CDR2 FQNEAQ. This CDR3 has 14 amino acids. V lost 5 bases to trimming and J lost 1 base, with 12 bases between them. This TCR derives from a man aged 35 to 55 with head and neck cancer. The material sequenced was PBMCs. The chain is built from TRBV7-8 and TRBJ2-7, with D perhaps being TRBD1 or TRBD2 (5 bases each). The CDR3: CASSTRDRSYEQYF. CDR3 DNA sequence: TGTGCCAGCAGCACTCGGGACCGATCCTACGAGCAGTACTTC.